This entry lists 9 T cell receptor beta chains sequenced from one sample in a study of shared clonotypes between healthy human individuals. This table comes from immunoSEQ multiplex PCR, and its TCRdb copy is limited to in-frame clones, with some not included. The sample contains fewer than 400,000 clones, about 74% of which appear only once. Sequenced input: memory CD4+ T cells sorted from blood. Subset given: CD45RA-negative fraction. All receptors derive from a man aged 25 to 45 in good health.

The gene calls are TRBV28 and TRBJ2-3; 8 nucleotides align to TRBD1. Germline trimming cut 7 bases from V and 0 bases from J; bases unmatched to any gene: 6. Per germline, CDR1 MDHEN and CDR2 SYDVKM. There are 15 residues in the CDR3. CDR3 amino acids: CASIPQGASTDTQYF. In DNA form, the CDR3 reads TGTGCCAGCATTCCCCAGGGGGCTAGCACAGATACGCAGTATTTT.

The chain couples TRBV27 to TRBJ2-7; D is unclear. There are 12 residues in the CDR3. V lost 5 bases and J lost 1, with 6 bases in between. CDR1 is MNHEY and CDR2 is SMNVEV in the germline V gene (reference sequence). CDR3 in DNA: TGTGCCAGCAGTCCTCCTTCCTACGAGCAGTACTTC. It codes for CASSPPSYEQYF.

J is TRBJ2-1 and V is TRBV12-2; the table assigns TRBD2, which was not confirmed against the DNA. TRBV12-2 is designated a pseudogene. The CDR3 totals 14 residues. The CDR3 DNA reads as TGTGCAAGTCGCCTAGCGGGAGGGAACAATGAGCAGTTCTTC. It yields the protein CASRLAGGNNEQFF.

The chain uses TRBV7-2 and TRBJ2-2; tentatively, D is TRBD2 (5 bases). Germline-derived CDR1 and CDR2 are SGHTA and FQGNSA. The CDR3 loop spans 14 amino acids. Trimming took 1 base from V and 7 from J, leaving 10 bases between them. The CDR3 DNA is TGTGCCAGCAGCTTAGTTCGTGCGGGCGGGGAGCTGTTTTTT. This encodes CASSLVRAGGELFF.

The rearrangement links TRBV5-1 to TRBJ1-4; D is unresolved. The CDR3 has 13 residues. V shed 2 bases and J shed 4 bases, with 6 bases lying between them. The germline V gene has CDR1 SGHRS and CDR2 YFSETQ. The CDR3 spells CASSFQFNEKLFF. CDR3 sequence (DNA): TGCGCCAGCAGCTTTCAGTTTAATGAAAAACTGTTTTTT.

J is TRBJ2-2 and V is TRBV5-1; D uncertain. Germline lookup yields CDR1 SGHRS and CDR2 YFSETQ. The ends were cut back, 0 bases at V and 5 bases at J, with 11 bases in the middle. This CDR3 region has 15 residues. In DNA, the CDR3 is TGCGCCAGCAGCTTGGGACGGAGCGATACCGGGGAGCTGTTTTTT. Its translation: CASSLGRSDTGELFF.

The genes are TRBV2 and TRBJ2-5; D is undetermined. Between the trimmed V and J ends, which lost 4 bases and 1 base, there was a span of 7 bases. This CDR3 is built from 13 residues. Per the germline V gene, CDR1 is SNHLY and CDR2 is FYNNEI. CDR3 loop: CASSGSSQETQYF. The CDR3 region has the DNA TGTGCCAGCAGTGGAAGTAGCCAAGAGACCCAGTACTTC.

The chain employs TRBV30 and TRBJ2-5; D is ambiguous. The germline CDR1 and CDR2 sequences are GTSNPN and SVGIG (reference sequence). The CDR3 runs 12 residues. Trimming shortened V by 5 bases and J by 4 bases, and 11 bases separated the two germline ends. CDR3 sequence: CAWEGSRETQYF. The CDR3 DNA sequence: TGTGCCTGGGAAGGGTCCCGAGAGACCCAGTACTTC. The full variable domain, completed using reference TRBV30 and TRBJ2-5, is SQTIHQWPATLVQPVGSPLSLECTVEGTSNPNLYWYRQAAGRGLQLLFYSVGIGQISSEVPQNLSASRPQDRQFILSSKKLLLSDSGFYLCAWEGSRETQYFGPGTRLLVL.

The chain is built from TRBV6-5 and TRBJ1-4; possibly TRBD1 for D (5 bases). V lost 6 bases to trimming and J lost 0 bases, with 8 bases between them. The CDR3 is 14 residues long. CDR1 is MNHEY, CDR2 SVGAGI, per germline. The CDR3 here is CASRDIATNEKLFF. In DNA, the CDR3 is TGTGCCAGCAGGGACATTGCAACTAATGAAAAACTGTTTTTT.